One sample yielded the 18 T cell receptor beta chains listed below, sequenced in a study of T-cell memory formation after mild COVID-19. TCRdb re-called the 5' RACE reads with MiXCR, one entry per CDR3 protein. Of approximately 570,000 distinct CDR3 sequences detected, 15% to 20% appear once; the ten largest clones hold more than 10%. Sequencing was performed on PBMCs or a T cell subset sorted from them (not recorded which). These receptor sequences come from an adult woman who had mild COVID-19 (a few samples of this study predate the infection). Cell type and time point are not known.

Only a few counts were recorded for this clonotype. The chain carries TRBV12-3 or TRBV12-4 and TRBJ2-1, with 8 bases identical to TRBD1. The CDR3 is 14 residues long. V gave up 5 bases and J gave up 3 bases; unmatched junction bases: 3. The CDR3 sequence: CASSQTGVYNEQFF. The CDR3 nucleotides read TGTGCCAGCAGTCAGACAGGGGTCTACAATGAGCAGTTCTTC.

This rearrangement joins TRBV25-1 to TRBJ2-7, with 7 bases that match TRBD1. The CDR3 is 15 residues long. Germline CDR1 MGHDK, CDR2 SYGVNS. V trimming: 2 bases; J trimming: 0 bases; junction bases outside the gene matches: 4. DNA for the CDR3: TGTGCCAGCAGTGAACTTACAGGGGACTCCTACGAGCAGTACTTC. Protein: CASSELTGDSYEQYF.

Many counts were recorded for this clonotype. CDR3 nucleotides: TGTGCCAGCAGTTTCGCCAGCTACAATGAGCAGTTCTTC. It is translated as CASSFASYNEQFF. J is TRBJ2-1 and V is TRBV12-3 or TRBV12-4, with D unresolved. The CDR3 has 13 amino acids. V lost 3 bases and J 3 bases, leaving 6 bases between the germline ends.

The chain uses TRBV27 and TRBJ2-5; 7 bases fit TRBD1. This CDR3 has 15 amino acids. Per the germline V gene, CDR1 is MNHEY and CDR2 is SMNVEV (reference sequence). V dropped 6 bases and J dropped 2; count of bases not matched to a gene: 9. The DNA for the CDR3 is TGTGCCAGCAGGCCTCTAGGGGGCGGTCAAGAGACCCAGTACTTC. It yields the protein CASRPLGGGQETQYF.

This clonotype was seen more than once but under ten times. The chain has TRBV4-2 and TRBJ2-2, with a possible D match to TRBD1 (7 bases). The V and J ends lost 0 bases and 1 base respectively, with 15 bases between them. CDR1 and CDR2 from the germline V gene are LGHNA and YNFKEQ. This CDR3 has 18 residues. The CDR3 is CASSQEEGAARNTGELFF. CDR3 nucleotides: TGTGCCAGCAGCCAAGAGGAGGGGGCGGCACGGAACACCGGGGAGCTGTTTTTT.

The chain recombines TRBV19 with TRBJ2-4; D remains unclear. Germline V gene lookup returns CDR1 LNHDA and CDR2 SQIVND (reference sequence). Trimming took 5 bases from V and 0 from J, leaving 11 bases between them. The CDR3 is made up of 15 amino acids. The chain's CDR3 is CASSVGLLAKNIQYF. In nucleotides, the CDR3 is TGTGCCAGTAGTGTGGGCCTTCTAGCCAAAAACATTCAGTACTTC.

This clonotype has just a few counts. The chain couples TRBV11-3 to TRBJ2-3; D unclear. Germline CDR1 SGHNT, CDR2 YENEEA. The CDR3 is 16 residues long. Trimming took 7 bases from V and 0 from J, leaving 17 bases between them. Here the CDR3 reads CASTLFSDTSTDTQYF. The CDR3 DNA reads as TGTGCCAGCACCCTTTTCAGTGATACTAGCACAGATACGCAGTATTTT.

This clonotype was seen a few times. The J gene is TRBJ2-3, the V gene TRBV5-1, with D unclear. The CDR3 has 14 amino acids. Per germline, CDR1 SGHRS and CDR2 YFSETQ. V lost 2 bases and J lost 2, with 9 bases in between. The CDR3, as DNA: TGCGCCAGCAGCTTTGTGGCCCCCACAGATACGCAGTATTTT. Translating it yields CASSFVAPTDTQYF. Full variable domain (remainder filled in from reference TRBV5-1 and TRBJ2-3): KAGVTQTPRYLIKTRGQQVTLSCSPISGHRSVSWYQQTPGQGLQFLFEYFSETQRNKGNFPGRFSGRQFSNSRSEMNVSTLELGDSALYLCASSFVAPTDTQYFGPGTRLTVL.

The genes are TRBV12-3 or TRBV12-4 and TRBJ2-2, with a possible D match to TRBD2 (5 bases). The V end lost 4 bases, the J end lost 4 bases, and 16 bases lay between the germline ends. CDR3 length: 16 amino acids. The CDR3 reads CASSSRREGPTGELFF. The DNA of the CDR3 is TGTGCCAGCAGTTCCAGGCGAGAGGGCCCCACCGGGGAGCTGTTTTTT.

The V and J genes are TRBV18 and TRBJ2-3; the match to TRBD2 covers 13 bases. The CDR3 runs to 16 residues. V shed 0 bases and J 3 bases; nucleotides not matched to a gene: 0. CDR1 KGHSH and CDR2 LQKENI come from the germline V gene. This chain's CDR3 is CASSPPTSGRTDTQYF. As DNA, the CDR3 is TGTGCCAGCTCACCACCGACTAGCGGGAGGACAGATACGCAGTATTTT.

This clonotype was seen only a few times. The chain couples TRBV7-8 to TRBJ2-7; no firm D call. V lost 5 bases to trimming and J lost 1 base, with 9 bases between them. This CDR3 contains 13 residues. Germline V lookup: CDR1 SGHVS, CDR2 FQNEAQ. CDR3 sequence (DNA): TGTGCCAGCAGCCACCGGGTTTCCTACGAGCAGTACTTC. Its protein is CASSHRVSYEQYF.

This clonotype has just a few counts. The V and J genes are TRBV7-9 and TRBJ2-3; tentative D call: TRBD1 (6 bases). The CDR3 contains 16 residues. V gave up 5 bases and J gave up 1 base, with 16 bases separating them. Germline V gives CDR1 SEHNR, CDR2 FQNEAQ (reference sequence). The DNA of the CDR3 is TGTGCCAGCAGCCCGAGGCCAGGGGTCGGCACAGATACGCAGTATTTT. Its translation is CASSPRPGVGTDTQYF. The complete variable domain, with remaining parts taken from reference TRBV7-9 and TRBJ2-3, reads DTGVSQNPRHKITKRGQNVTFRCDPISEHNRLYWYRQTLGQGPEFLTYFQNEAQLEKSRLLSDRFSAERPKGSFSTLEIQRTEQGDSAMYLCASSPRPGVGTDTQYFGPGTRLTVL.

The chain couples TRBV18 to TRBJ1-5; unclear D gene. The CDR3 has 12 residues. The ends were cut back, 4 bases at V and 6 bases at J, with 7 bases in the middle. CDR1 and CDR2 from the germline V gene are KGHSH and LQKENI. The CDR3 loop reads CASSLPGQPQHF. CDR3 bases: TGTGCCAGCTCACTACCGGGTCAGCCCCAGCATTTT.

There are a few counts of this clonotype. The chain recombines TRBV6-5 with TRBJ1-1; D perhaps matches TRBD1 (5 bases). Germline CDR1 and CDR2: MNHEY and SVGAGI. This CDR3 comprises 17 residues. Between the trimmed V and J ends, which lost 3 bases and 0 bases, there was a span of 17 bases. The CDR3 nucleotides are TGTGCCAGCAGTTATTTTTGGACACAGGAGTTGAACACTGAAGCTTTCTTT. Translating gives CASSYFWTQELNTEAFF.

V usage is TRBV7-9 and J usage is TRBJ1-1, with 7 nucleotides matching TRBD1. V gave up 3 bases and J gave up 10 bases; unmatched junction bases: 11. This CDR3 is built from 14 residues. Germline CDR1 SEHNR, CDR2 FQNEAQ (reference sequence). CDR3 amino acids: CASSFSPGGWGAFF. DNA of the CDR3: TGTGCCAGCAGCTTTTCCCCAGGGGGTTGGGGAGCTTTCTTT.

This clonotype occurred a few times. The V and J genes are TRBV27 and TRBJ2-1; D remains unclear. CDR1 and CDR2 from the germline V gene are MNHEY and SMNVEV (reference sequence). The V gene lost 6 bases and the J gene lost 5 bases, with 14 bases spanning the gap. The CDR3 is 14 amino acids. CDR3 sequence: CASSPILLNNEQFF. In nucleotides, the CDR3 is TGTGCCAGCAGCCCGATCCTCTTGAACAATGAGCAGTTCTTC.

This chain connects TRBV7-9 to TRBJ2-3, with D possibly TRBD1 on 6 matching bases. The CDR3 spans 16 residues. V gave up 0 bases and J gave up 4 bases, with 14 bases separating them. CDR1 SEHNR and CDR2 FQNEAQ come from the germline V gene (reference sequence). The CDR3 nucleotides are TGTGCCAGCAGCTTAGCGCGCAGGGGTTTAGCAGATACGCAGTATTTT. Its translation: CASSLARRGLADTQYF. Looking up the rest from reference TRBV7-9 and TRBJ2-3 gives the full variable domain: DTGVSQNPRHKITKRGQNVTFRCDPISEHNRLYWYRQTLGQGPEFLTYFQNEAQLEKSRLLSDRFSAERPKGSFSTLEIQRTEQGDSAMYLCASSLARRGLADTQYFGPGTRLTVL.

The genes are TRBV24-1 and TRBJ1-1; TRBD1 might be the D (5 bases). The CDR3 loop spans 15 amino acids. V was shortened by 7 bases and J by 1 base, with 15 bases between the two germline ends. Germline V gene sequence: CDR1 KGHDR, CDR2 SFDVKD. The CDR3: CATRGEGRRNTEAFF. The CDR3 bases are TGTGCCACCAGGGGAGAGGGACGGCGGAACACTGAAGCTTTCTTT.